The present entry profiles one T cell receptor (beta chain) with its context. No antigen is known for it. V lost 1 base to trimming and J lost 5 bases, with 20 bases between them. This CDR3 has 17 amino acids. CDR1 is SGHTA, CDR2 FQGNSA, per germline. This entry comes from a study of response to subunit inactivated influenza vaccine. Whole-study results and caveats: The authors offered the suggestion that each seasonal influenza vaccination recruits few new T cells.

TCRdb re-derived calls from the RT-PCR reads in MiXCR, one entry per CDR3 protein. The table has 600,000 to 850,000 distinct CDR3 sequences, about 15% seen once; the top ten hold roughly 7.6%. The sequence derives from a man aged 45-60 years who received an inactivated influenza vaccine. This sequence joins TRBV7-2 and TRBJ2-5, with D maybe TRBD1 (5 bases). The sample here was PBMCs from blood, taken 14 days before vaccination. The CDR3 DNA follows: TGTGCCAGCAGCTTAGGATGGGGCCAAGCCACCGGGGAGACCCAGTACTTC. Amino acid sequence: CASSLGWGQATGETQYF.